Shown below are 23 T cell receptor beta chains from a single sample sequenced in a study of shared clonotypes between healthy human individuals. It was CD45RO-negative cells, positively selected for CCR7, that made up naive CD8 cells, with terminally differentiated effector memory CD45RA+ cells excluded. The protocol was immunoSEQ multiplex PCR, while the TCRdb copy is restricted to in-frame clones and leaves out a portion. The sample lists about 550,000 clones; nearly 97% were seen once. The source material was naive CD8+ T cells sorted from blood. The receptor source for this set is a woman aged 25 to 39 in good health.

The V and J genes are TRBV13 and TRBJ2-6; weak D call: TRBD2 (7 bases). The CDR3 length is 18 residues. Per germline, CDR1 PRHDT and CDR2 FYEKMQ (reference sequence). Deletions cut 0 bases from V and 3 bases from J, with 15 bases between. This CDR3 reads CASSLGPRGAGGANVLTF. The CDR3 nucleotides read TGTGCCAGCAGCTTAGGCCCCCGGGGGGCGGGTGGGGCCAACGTCCTGACTTTC.

This sequence joins TRBV12-2 and TRBJ2-7; the listed D gene, TRBD2, was not tested against the DNA. TRBV12-2 is shown as a pseudogene. This CDR3 region has 15 residues. The CDR3 DNA reads TGTGCCAGCAGCTCAACCGCTAGCGGAACCTACGAGCAGTACTTC. It yields the protein CASSSTASGTYEQYF.

The chain is built from TRBV11-1 and TRBJ2-3; D not resolved. Germline CDR1 and CDR2: SGHAT and FQDESV (reference sequence). With 5 bases removed from V and 4 bases from J, the gap between germline ends came to 7 bases. The CDR3 extends over 12 amino acids. CDR3 in amino acids: CASSPVSDTQYF. The CDR3 bases are TGTGCCAGCAGCCCAGTCTCAGATACGCAGTATTTT.

J is TRBJ2-5 and V is TRBV7-9; TRBD2 agrees at 9 bases. The J call may be faulty, since TRBJ2-7 better matches the DNA end. The CDR3 extends over 15 amino acids. CDR1 SEHNR and CDR2 FQNEAQ come from the germline V gene (reference sequence). The CDR3 DNA reads as TGTGCCAGCAGCTTAATGGTAGCGGGAGCGTACGAGCAGTACTTC. Protein sequence: CASSLMVAGAYEQYF.

The CDR3, as DNA: TGTGCCAGCAGCGAAACAGATACGCAGTATTTT. Protein: CASSETDTQYF. The chain couples TRBV5-4 to TRBJ2-3; D is uncertain. This CDR3 has 11 residues. From germline, CDR1 is SGHNT and CDR2 YYREEE (reference sequence). V was pared by 4 bases and J by 3 bases, with 3 bases between. Drawing the rest from reference TRBV5-4 and TRBJ2-3, the complete variable domain is ETGVTQSPTHLIKTRGQQVTLRCSSQSGHNTVSWYQQALGQGPQFIFQYYREEENGRGNFPPRFSGLQFPNYSSELNVNALELDDSALYLCASSETDTQYFGPGTRLTVL.

V gene TRBV30 combines with J gene TRBJ2-3; no clear D gene. Trimming left V 0 bases short and J 0 bases short, with 16 bases between. The CDR3 loop spans 17 amino acids. Germline values: CDR1 GTSNPN, CDR2 SVGIG (reference sequence). CDR3 DNA: TGTGCCTGGAGTGTTTTGGGTGGTAGCCACAGCACAGATACGCAGTATTTT. Protein sequence: CAWSVLGGSHSTDTQYF.

A note on this clone: Additional DNA sequences in this sample encode the identical CDR3. The chain recombines TRBV27 with TRBJ2-3; a weak D match, TRBD2 (6 bases). This CDR3 region has 13 residues. Germline V lookup: CDR1 MNHEY, CDR2 SMNVEV (reference sequence). Trimming removed 3 bases from V and 4 bases from J, with 8 bases in between. CDR3 protein: CASSFGGSDTQYF. The CDR3 nucleotides are TGTGCCAGCAGTTTCGGGGGTTCAGATACGCAGTATTTT.

Notes on this clone: Other DNA sequences in this sample translate to the same CDR3. The V call is TRBV11-2, the J call TRBJ2-7, with a possible D match to TRBD1 (5 bases). In germline, CDR1 is SGHAT, CDR2 FQNNGV. The V end was cut by 1 base, the J end by 4 bases, with 8 bases between. The CDR3 is made up of 13 amino acids. CDR3 sequence reads: CASSLGTSYEQYF. CDR3 bases: TGTGCCAGCAGCTTAGGGACATCTTACGAGCAGTACTTC. The variable domain in full, with the rest retrieved from reference TRBV11-2 and TRBJ2-7, is EAGVAQSPRYKIIEKRQSVAFWCNPISGHATLYWYQQILGQGPKLLIQFQNNGVVDDSQLPKDRFSAERLKGVDSTLKIQPAKLEDSAVYLCASSLGTSYEQYFGPGTRLTVT.

This clone showed up just once. The rearrangement links TRBV7-8 to TRBJ1-1; tentatively, D is TRBD1 (5 bases). This CDR3 comprises 14 residues. Germline values: CDR1 SGHVS, CDR2 FQNEAQ. Trimming removed 4 bases from V and 1 base from J, with 10 bases in between. The CDR3 loop reads CASSSGLTNTEAFF. CDR3 in DNA: TGTGCCAGCAGCTCGGGACTTACGAACACTGAAGCTTTCTTT.

This clone was seen once. The rearrangement links TRBV4-1 to TRBJ2-3; D uncertain. Trimming stripped 1 base from V and 3 bases from J, with 8 bases between. Germline CDR1 reads MGHRA; CDR2 reads YSYEKL. The CDR3 has 14 residues. This chain's CDR3 is CASSQVLLTDTQYF. Here the CDR3 DNA reads TGCGCCAGCAGCCAAGTTCTACTGACAGATACGCAGTATTTT.

About this clone itself: This specimen includes other DNA sequences encoding the same CDR3. V usage is TRBV7-2 and J usage is TRBJ2-3; D gene ambiguous. V shed 0 bases and J shed 4 bases, with 2 bases lying between them. The length of the CDR3 is 12 residues. Germline V gives CDR1 SGHTA, CDR2 FQGNSA. The CDR3 sequence is CASSLAADTQYF. Written as DNA, the CDR3 is TGTGCCAGCAGCTTAGCGGCAGATACGCAGTATTTT.

The chain links TRBV27 to TRBJ2-7; no clear D gene. V shed 4 bases and J shed 2 bases, with 12 bases lying between them. In germline, CDR1 is MNHEY, CDR2 SMNVEV (reference sequence). The CDR3 has 14 residues. The CDR3 DNA sequence: TGTGCCAGCAGTTACTCCGACCCCCCCTACGAGCAGTACTTC. This translates into CASSYSDPPYEQYF.

The V call is TRBV21-1, the J call TRBJ2-5; the table names TRBD2, a call not compared with the DNA. TRBV21-1 is given as a pseudogene. The CDR3 length is 15 residues. CDR3 coding DNA: TGTGCCAGCGGACCGACGGGAGATAGATCAGAGACCCAGTACTTC. Protein sequence: CASGPTGDRSETQYF.

The chain employs TRBV6-6 and TRBJ2-1; TRBD2 agrees at 7 bases. The germline CDR1 and CDR2 sequences are MNHNY and SVGAGI (reference sequence). The trim removed 5 bases at V and 2 bases at J, leaving 3 bases unmatched. CDR3 length equals 14 residues. CDR3 sequence: CASSGLGPYNEQFF. In DNA form, the CDR3 reads TGTGCCAGCAGTGGACTAGGTCCCTACAATGAGCAGTTCTTC.

This sequence joins TRBV10-2 and TRBJ2-1; 10 bases line up with TRBD2. Germline trimming cut 10 bases from V and 12 bases from J; bases unmatched to any gene: 18. The CDR3 runs 15 residues. Germline V gives CDR1 WSHSY, CDR2 SAAADI. CDR3 protein: CATRGSGRQTMTQFF. Written as DNA, the CDR3 is TGCGCCACCCGGGGTAGCGGGAGGCAGACAATGACGCAGTTCTTC.

This clone has only a few counts. The chain uses TRBV28 and TRBJ1-4; no clear D. The V end lost 5 bases, the J end lost 5 bases, and 15 bases lay between the germline ends. CDR1 is MDHEN and CDR2 is SYDVKM in the germline V gene. The CDR3 loop spans 15 amino acids. Written as DNA, the CDR3 is TGTGCCAGCAGTGGTTCGTGGGGTTCGAATGAAAAACTGTTTTTT. This translates into CASSGSWGSNEKLFF.

The rearrangement uses TRBV7-8 and TRBJ1-5; D is possibly TRBD1 (6 bases). The CDR3 is 15 amino acids. Trimming pared 1 base from V and 2 bases from J, leaving 9 bases between. Per the germline V gene, CDR1 is SGHVS and CDR2 is FQNEAQ. CDR3 bases: TGTGCCAGCAGCTTAGAGGCAGGGGGCAATCAGCCCCAGCATTTT. Encoded protein: CASSLEAGGNQPQHF.

The chain recombines TRBV27 with TRBJ2-4; perhaps TRBD1 as D (5 bases). Trimming cost V 3 bases and J 5 bases, with 14 bases left between them. There are 15 residues in the CDR3. Germline V lookup: CDR1 MNHEY, CDR2 SMNVEV (reference sequence). The CDR3 sequence: CASSFSGAGENIQYF. CDR3 in DNA: TGTGCCAGCAGTTTTTCTGGGGCAGGAGAAAACATTCAGTACTTC.

In this sample, this clone turned up once. This chain links TRBV27 with TRBJ2-7; a possible D gene is TRBD1 (5 bases). The CDR3 is 13 residues long. The V and J ends lost 0 bases and 6 bases respectively, with 9 bases between them. Germline CDR1 is MNHEY and CDR2 is SMNVEV (reference sequence). The CDR3 DNA follows: TGTGCCAGCAGTTTATCGGGGCCCGGCGAGCAGTACTTC. This translates into CASSLSGPGEQYF.

On this clone: The same CDR3 arises from other DNA sequences in this sample as well. The rearrangement joins TRBV19 to TRBJ2-7, with D hard to call. V lost 1 base to trimming and J lost 0 bases, with 4 bases between them. The CDR3 covers 13 residues. Per germline, CDR1 LNHDA and CDR2 SQIVND (reference sequence). The CDR3 sequence: CASSIADSYEQYF. The CDR3 region has the DNA TGTGCCAGTAGTATAGCGGACTCCTACGAGCAGTACTTC.

Of note for this clone: Its ends do not fully match the called genes, so a read error is possible. This sequence joins TRBV2 and TRBJ2-7; D is perhaps TRBD1 (6 bases). The CDR3 is made up of 14 amino acids. Germline values: CDR1 SNHLY, CDR2 FYNNEI. The chain's CDR3 is CASLQGEPSNEQYF. The CDR3 DNA follows: TGTGCCAGCCTACAGGGAGAGCCCTCCAACGAGCAGTACTTC.

The chain uses TRBV11-2 and TRBJ2-7; D is unclear. Germline CDR1 is SGHAT and CDR2 is FQNNGV. The CDR3 length is 11 residues. V lost 1 base and J 5 bases, leaving 3 bases between the germline ends. DNA of the CDR3: TGTGCCAGCAGCTTAGCCCACGAGCAGTACTTC. Amino acid sequence: CASSLAHEQYF.

J is TRBJ2-2 and V is TRBV7-2; 13 nucleotides agree with TRBD2. Germline-derived CDR1 and CDR2 are SGHTA and FQGNSA. After removal of 6 bases from V and 6 bases from J, the junction contained 4 bases not matched to a gene. The CDR3 is made up of 15 amino acids. CDR3 protein: CASRGLAGKAGELFF. In DNA form, the CDR3 reads TGTGCCAGCAGGGGACTAGCGGGAAAGGCCGGGGAGCTGTTTTTT.